Below, 27 T cell receptor beta chains from the same sample are listed, as sequenced in a study of shared clonotypes between healthy human individuals (TCRdb year 2020). Receptors were amplified or captured by the immunoSEQ multiplex PCR assay. This immuneACCESS table, as held by TCRdb, lists in-frame sequences with V and J called but not all clones. Of the missing ones, under half trace to an unresolved V gene in checked studies; the others have no known cause. The table for this sample lists approximately 1,000,000 clones; more than 75% of them were counted only once. Approximately 0.5% of the sample belongs to the ten largest clones. The sample consisted of memory CD4+ T cells from PBMCs. What this sample's cell subset or site label stands for: CD45RA-negative fraction. Every receptor here comes from a man younger than 30 in good health. Some clones in this sample may be carry-over from other donors' samples.

This clone showed up just a few times. The chain recombines TRBV10-3 with TRBJ1-2; D is unresolved. Germline values: CDR1 ENHRY, CDR2 SYGVKD. The CDR3 runs 11 residues. With 2 bases removed from V and 8 bases from J, the gap between germline ends came to 6 bases. CDR3 coding DNA: TGTGCCATCAGTGAGAACAGAGGCTACACCTTC. Protein: CAISENRGYTF.

The chain combines TRBV28 with TRBJ2-3; possibly TRBD2 for D (6 bases). CDR3 length: 15 amino acids. V lost 1 base and J 4 bases, leaving 12 bases between the germline ends. Looked up from germline, CDR1 is MDHEN and CDR2 is SYDVKM. CDR3 sequence reads: CASSLLRGSADTQYF. The CDR3 DNA sequence: TGTGCCAGCAGTTTATTACGGGGGAGTGCAGATACGCAGTATTTT.

The V call is TRBV5-1, the J call TRBJ1-1; no reliable D call. V lost 0 bases and J 0 bases, leaving 9 bases between the germline ends. The CDR3 contains 15 residues. Germline-derived CDR1 and CDR2 are SGHRS and YFSETQ. The CDR3 loop is CASSLASGLNTEAFF. CDR3 DNA sequence: TGCGCCAGCAGCTTGGCCTCAGGACTGAACACTGAAGCTTTCTTT.

The chain combines TRBV7-9 with TRBJ1-2; TRBD1 matches 9 bases. With V trimmed by 4 bases and J by 4 bases, 7 bases remained unmatched. Germline loops: CDR1 SEHNR, CDR2 FQNEAQ (reference sequence). CDR3 size: 15 residues. The CDR3 loop reads CASSSWDRAGYGYTF. The DNA for the CDR3 is TGTGCCAGCAGCTCCTGGGACAGGGCCGGCTATGGCTACACCTTC.

In this sample, this clone turned up a few times. The rearrangement links TRBV18 to TRBJ1-2, with D unclear. V lost 2 bases, J lost 4 bases, and 8 bases lay in between. Per the germline V gene, CDR1 is KGHSH and CDR2 is LQKENI. The CDR3 is 13 residues long. The DNA for the CDR3 is TGTGCCAGCTCACCAGCCGGGCTCTATGGCTACACCTTC. The encoded protein is CASSPAGLYGYTF. Drawing the rest from reference TRBV18 and TRBJ1-2, the complete variable domain is NAGVMQNPRHLVRRRGQEARLRCSPMKGHSHVYWYRQLPEEGLKFMVYLQKENIIDESGMPKERFSAEFPKEGPSILRIQQVVRGDSAAYFCASSPAGLYGYTFGSGTRLTVV.

The chain has TRBV2 and TRBJ2-3, with TRBD1 as a possible D gene (7 bases). The V and J ends lost 4 bases and 10 bases respectively, with 9 bases between them. The CDR3 runs 11 residues. Germline-derived CDR1 and CDR2 are SNHLY and FYNNEI. The CDR3 is CASSAGGPQYF. The CDR3 region has the DNA TGTGCCAGCAGTGCAGGGGGGCCGCAGTATTTT.

Note on this clone: Other DNA sequences of this sample code for an identical CDR3. This sequence joins TRBV28 and TRBJ2-7, with TRBD2 identical over 12 bases. CDR3 length equals 14 residues. From germline, CDR1 is MDHEN and CDR2 SYDVKM. V lost 7 bases to trimming and J lost 2 bases; unmatched junction nucleotides: 3. The CDR3 reads CASTRLAGAYEQYF. The CDR3 DNA follows: TGTGCCAGCACTAGACTAGCGGGGGCCTACGAGCAGTACTTC.

J is TRBJ2-7 and V is TRBV28; D is possibly TRBD1 (5 bases). The CDR3 extends over 15 amino acids. Per the germline V gene, CDR1 is MDHEN and CDR2 is SYDVKM. V was trimmed by 3 bases and J by 3 bases, leaving 15 bases between them. For the CDR3, the DNA is TGTGCCAGCAGTTTGGTCCAGGGTCCCATCTACGAGCAGTACTTC. Translation: CASSLVQGPIYEQYF.

This CDR3 reads CASSLSGRNEQYF. The CDR3 DNA reads as TGTGCCAGCAGCTTAAGCGGGAGGAACGAGCAGTACTTC. This rearrangement joins TRBV7-2 to TRBJ2-7; 9 bases are a match to TRBD2. The CDR3 covers 13 residues. Per germline, CDR1 SGHTA and CDR2 FQGNSA. The junction had 1 base not matched to a gene; V was cut back by 2 bases and J by 5 bases.

This clone was picked up a small number of times. The J gene is TRBJ2-5, the V gene TRBV9, with TRBD1 identical over 7 bases. V was clipped by 0 bases and J by 5 bases; unmatched bases: 10. Looked up from germline, CDR1 is SGDLS and CDR2 is YYNGEE. The CDR3 contains 16 residues. Here the CDR3 reads CASSVAARGQVETQYF. CDR3 nucleotides: TGTGCCAGCAGCGTAGCCGCTCGCGGACAGGTGGAGACCCAGTACTTC. Using reference TRBV9 and TRBJ2-5 for the parts outside the CDR3, the full variable domain is DSGVTQTPKHLITATGQRVTLRCSPRSGDLSVYWYQQSLDQGLQFLIQYYNGEERAKGNILERFSAQQFPDLHSELNLSSLELGDSALYFCASSVAARGQVETQYFGPGTRLLVL.

This chain links TRBV5-1 with TRBJ2-1, with TRBD2 identical over 7 bases. The CDR3 runs 17 residues. Germline V gene sequence: CDR1 SGHRS, CDR2 YFSETQ. V shed 6 bases, J shed 0 bases, and the junction held 12 bases outside the gene matches. In DNA form, the CDR3 reads TGCGCCAGCACCCGCCGGGGAGGGCTGAGCTCCTACAATGAGCAGTTCTTC. This sequence encodes CASTRRGGLSSYNEQFF.

The chain couples TRBV28 to TRBJ1-3; tentative D call: TRBD1 (5 bases). Per germline, CDR1 MDHEN and CDR2 SYDVKM. V lost 5 bases and J lost 2, with 10 bases in between. This CDR3 has 14 amino acids. Written as DNA, the CDR3 is TGTGCCAGCAGTCTCCGGGGCACTGGAAACACCATATATTTT. The encoded protein is CASSLRGTGNTIYF.

The V call is TRBV5-1, the J call TRBJ2-2; the match to TRBD2 covers 9 bases. The CDR3 is made up of 15 amino acids. The V and J ends lost 4 bases and 6 bases, in that order; junction bases with no gene match: 7. Germline V gives CDR1 SGHRS, CDR2 YFSETQ. DNA of the CDR3: TGCGCCAGCAGCATCGGCGGGAGGGCCCCCGGGGAGCTGTTTTTT. It specifies CASSIGGRAPGELFF.

The rearrangement joins TRBV4-1 to TRBJ2-3; TRBD1 matches at 9 bases. V lost 2 bases and J lost 5; bases outside the gene matches: 8. The CDR3 totals 16 residues. Looked up from germline, CDR1 is MGHRA and CDR2 is YSYEKL. DNA for the CDR3: TGCGCCAGCAGCCAAACGGGACAGGGTGTAGGAGATACGCAGTATTTT. Amino acids: CASSQTGQGVGDTQYF.

This chain connects TRBV19 to TRBJ2-1, with 9 positions matching TRBD2. J gave up 6 bases and V 4 bases, and 7 bases lay outside the gene matches. CDR3 length: 15 residues. From germline, CDR1 is LNHDA and CDR2 SQIVND (reference sequence). DNA for the CDR3: TGTGCCAGTAGTACGGGACTAGCCTCAACCAATGAGCAGTTCTTC. It translates to CASSTGLASTNEQFF.

In this sample, this clone turned up a few times. The chain combines TRBV7-3 with TRBJ2-2; 8 bases agree with TRBD1. Trimming at V came to 5 bases and at J to 8 bases, leaving 4 bases not matched to a gene. The CDR3 consists of 13 residues. Germline loops: CDR1 SGHTA, CDR2 FQGTGA. CDR3 amino acids: CASSGQGEGELFF. The DNA for the CDR3 is TGTGCCAGCAGCGGACAGGGTGAAGGGGAGCTGTTTTTT.

This clone came up once. V usage is TRBV28 and J usage is TRBJ2-7; D is uncertain. Between the trimmed V and J ends, which lost 8 bases and 3 bases, there was a span of 14 bases. Looked up from germline, CDR1 is MDHEN and CDR2 is SYDVKM. The length of the CDR3 is 13 residues. The CDR3 loop reads CASRKTSRYEQYF. Here the CDR3 DNA reads TGTGCCAGCCGCAAAACTTCTCGCTACGAGCAGTACTTC.

The rearrangement uses TRBV6-6 and TRBJ2-7; TRBD1 agrees at 11 bases. The CDR3 totals 14 residues. Losses at the gene ends were 5 bases for V and 5 bases for J; bases not matched to a gene: 5. The germline V gene encodes CDR1 MNHNY and CDR2 SVGAGI (reference sequence). As DNA, the CDR3 is TGTGCCAGCAGTCGACGGACAGGGGGCGACGAGCAGTACTTC. It codes for CASSRRTGGDEQYF.

The chain has TRBV7-9 and TRBJ2-3; D possibly corresponds to TRBD2 (6 bases). The V gene lost 2 bases and the J gene lost 4 bases, with 19 bases spanning the gap. The CDR3 sequence is 17 residues long. Per germline, CDR1 SEHNR and CDR2 FQNEAQ (reference sequence). This chain's CDR3 is CASSLFHSRRGADTQYF. CDR3 bases: TGTGCCAGCAGCTTATTTCACAGCCGGAGGGGCGCAGATACGCAGTATTTT.

CDR3 nucleotide sequence: TGTGCCAGCAGCTCCTCGGGGGGCCTGGGCACCATATATTTT. Its translation: CASSSSGGLGTIYF. The rearrangement uses TRBV7-9 and TRBJ1-3, with a tentative D call TRBD1 (6 bases). Trimming pared 4 bases from V and 9 bases from J, leaving 16 bases between. Germline V gene sequence: CDR1 SEHNR, CDR2 FQNEAQ (reference sequence). The length of the CDR3 is 14 residues.

The CDR3 DNA sequence: TGTGCCAGCAGCCTTCGACTAGGAGGGGAGACCCAGTACTTC. The encoded protein is CASSLRLGGETQYF. V and J are TRBV7-9 and TRBJ2-5; D might be TRBD2 (6 bases). With 5 bases removed from V and 5 bases from J, the gap between germline ends came to 15 bases. The CDR3 extends over 14 amino acids. CDR1 is SEHNR and CDR2 is FQNEAQ in the germline V gene (reference sequence).

V gene TRBV29-1 combines with J gene TRBJ2-7, with 9 positions matching TRBD1. Germline V gene lookup returns CDR1 SQVTM and CDR2 ANQGSEA. The CDR3 covers 13 residues. Trimming removed 6 bases from V and 4 bases from J; junction bases left unmatched: 7. CDR3 sequence (DNA): TGCAGCGTCGCACGTGGGACAGGGTACGAGCAGTACTTC. Its translation: CSVARGTGYEQYF.

This clone has more than one count but fewer than ten. Other DNA variants within this sample encode the same CDR3. The chain links TRBV7-3 to TRBJ2-3, with D unclear. Trimming removed 1 base at V and 4 bases at J, with 6 bases between. In germline, CDR1 is SGHTA, CDR2 FQGTGA. This CDR3 has 13 amino acids. The CDR3, as DNA: TGTGCCAGCAGCTTAAGCGGCGCAGATACGCAGTATTTT. Translated, it gives CASSLSGADTQYF.

The gene calls are TRBV28 and TRBJ2-7, with 9 bases identical to TRBD1. This CDR3 is 13 amino acids long. Germline CDR1 MDHEN, CDR2 SYDVKM. V was clipped by 10 bases and J by 6 bases; unmatched bases: 10. CDR3: CATRTGAPLEQYF. The CDR3 nucleotides read TGTGCCACCCGGACAGGGGCCCCCCTCGAGCAGTACTTC.

The chain joins TRBV5-6 to TRBJ1-1; TRBD1 is a possible D gene (5 bases). CDR1 SGHDT and CDR2 YYEEEE come from the germline V gene. V was trimmed by 2 bases and J by 5 bases, leaving 13 bases between them. This CDR3 is 14 amino acids long. The CDR3 spells CASSLVKGRTEAFF. In DNA, the CDR3 is TGTGCCAGCAGCTTAGTAAAGGGGAGGACTGAAGCTTTCTTT.

The chain carries TRBV28 and TRBJ1-1, with no clear D. Germline V lookup: CDR1 MDHEN, CDR2 SYDVKM. Between the trimmed V and J ends, which lost 6 bases and 2 bases, there was a span of 10 bases. CDR3 length: 13 residues. CDR3 in amino acids: CASRLVGNTEAFF. The CDR3 region has the DNA TGTGCCAGCAGATTAGTAGGAAACACTGAAGCTTTCTTT.

This chain connects TRBV30 to TRBJ2-3, with D tentatively TRBD1 (5 bases). Between the trimmed V and J ends, which lost 3 bases and 0 bases, there was a span of 13 bases. CDR3 length equals 15 residues. Germline-derived CDR1 and CDR2 are GTSNPN and SVGIG (reference sequence). CDR3 residues: CAWSSRQTSTDTQYF. The DNA for the CDR3 is TGTGCCTGGAGCTCGCGACAGACTAGCACAGATACGCAGTATTTT.